This T cell receptor (beta chain) was identified during a study of T cell repertoires in cytomegalovirus infection. In the study overall: The public TCR beta signatures pointed to both CMV infection and matching HLA type. Study results and caveats: HLA-C-restricted CMV-specific TCR beta clonotypes prevailed in the ex vivo response.

This clonotype was found a few times. What it binds is not known. The V segment lost 4 bases and the J segment 0 bases; nucleotides outside the gene matches: 3. The CDR3 extends over 15 amino acids. Germline assignment: CDR1 MNHNY and CDR2 SVGAGI (reference sequence). One entry per CDR3 protein results from TCRdb running MiXCR on the reads. The sample yields some 800,000 distinct CDR3 sequences, just under 30% seen once. The origin of this receptor is a human donor in good health (CMV status not recorded). Some clones in this sample may be carry-over from other donors' samples. The source material was cultured CD8+ T cells from PBMCs, sampled from culture after CMV antigen stimulation. V gene TRBV6-6 combines with J gene TRBJ2-1, with 7 positions matching TRBD1. CDR3 sequence reads: CASSSYRGSYNEQFF. The CDR3 DNA reads as TGTGCCAGCAGTTCTTACAGGGGCTCCTACAATGAGCAGTTCTTC.